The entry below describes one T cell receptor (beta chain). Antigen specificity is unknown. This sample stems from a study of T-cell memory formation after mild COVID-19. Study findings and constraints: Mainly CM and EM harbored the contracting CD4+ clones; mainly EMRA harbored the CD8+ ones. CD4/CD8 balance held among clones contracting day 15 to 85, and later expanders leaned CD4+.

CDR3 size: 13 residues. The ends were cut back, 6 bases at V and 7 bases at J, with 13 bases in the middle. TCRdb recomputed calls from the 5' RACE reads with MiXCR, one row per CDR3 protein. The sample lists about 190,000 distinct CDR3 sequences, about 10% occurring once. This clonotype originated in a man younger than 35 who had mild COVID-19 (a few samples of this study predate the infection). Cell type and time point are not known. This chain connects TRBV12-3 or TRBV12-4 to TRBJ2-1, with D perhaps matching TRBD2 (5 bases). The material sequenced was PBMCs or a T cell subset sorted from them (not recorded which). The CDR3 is CASSSGVENEQFF. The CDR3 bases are TGTGCCAGCAGCTCCGGGGTGGAGAATGAGCAGTTCTTC.